This T cell receptor (beta chain) derives from a study of PD-1 blockade in classical Hodgkin lymphoma (TCRdb year 2020). In the study overall: Nivolumab dosing was 3 mg/kg intravenously every 2 weeks, continuing until either disease progression or unacceptable toxicity. The study used CyTOF and TCR beta sequencing to define a peripheral blood immune signature of response to PD-1 blockade in classical Hodgkin lymphoma.

The time point label for this specimen denotes: cycle 2 day 1 (C2D1) of nivolumab. All trial patients had relapsed after autologous stem cell transplantation, with cohorts A, B and C differing in prior brentuximab vedotin exposure. A total of over 55 patients with relapsed/refractory classical Hodgkin lymphoma made up the trial cohort, and each patient's best overall response was complete response, partial response or progressive disease. Trial patients were treated with single-agent nivolumab in the multi-cohort phase II CheckMate 205 trial. Best overall response was determined by an independent review committee according to the 2007 International Working Group response criteria. PBMCs from the trial were collected at three points: immediately before nivolumab initiation (C1D1), and during therapy at cycle 2 day 1 and cycle 4 day 1. Peripheral blood was collected in 8 mL Vacutainer Cell Preparation Tubes, from which PBMCs were isolated by centrifugation and then cryopreserved.

Study-wide findings and limitations: CD4+ but not CD8+ TCR diversity rose significantly by C4D1 (p=0.0027 vs p=0.16), most apparent in complete responders (p=0.02). Baseline TCR diversity was reported to be lower in newly diagnosed patients than in healthy donors, and even lower in relapsed/refractory patients. Diversity was lower in patients who began nivolumab less than 1 year after ASCT, so these patients were left out of later analyses to avoid confounding by immune reconstitution. The study was limited to a single clinical trial cohort, and causes of repertoire differences, possibly disease activity or prior therapy, remained undefined. Trial patients achieving complete response had baseline diversity similar to newly diagnosed patients, whereas partial responders and progressors had significantly lower diversity.

The Qiagen DNeasy kit was used to extract genomic DNA both from unsorted PBMCs and from the negatively selected CD4+ and CD8+ fractions. Using primers that anneal to V and J segments, immunoSEQ multiplex PCR amplified the TCR beta CDR3 regions. A synthetic immune receptor repertoire was used to minimize amplification bias, and any residual bias was removed computationally once sequencing was done. Per the authors' processing: Repertoire diversity was quantified as the Shannon entropy index using custom Python scripts. Unsorted, CD4+ and CD8+ repertoires were analyzed separately, except for combined analyses in which CD4+ and CD8+ sequences were merged in silico. A clone counted as expanded when the clone's frequency after treatment rose at least 2-fold relative to C1D1, and clones undetected at baseline were given a pseudocount of 0.5. Singleton clones were defined as clones with 0 or 1 copy at C1D1, and non-singleton clones were defined as clones with 2 or more copies. By matching protein sequences in sorted samples from the same patient, clones expanded in unsorted samples were annotated as CD4+, CD8+ or unknown. Wilcoxon tests on paired samples were used to test diversity changes from C1D1 to C4D1. Not all clones reach the TCRdb copy of this immuneACCESS table, which keeps in-frame sequences only. Checked studies attribute under half of the gap to unresolved V genes and leave the rest unexplained. That table is the source of V, J and clone size, and D and trimming were worked out from the DNA. The table for this sample lists about 110,000 clones; roughly nine tenths of them were counted only once. Of the sample, 15% to 20% is held by the ten largest clones.

Relative to germline, V is 10 bases shorter and J is 5 bases shorter, with 12 bases between their ends. Its CDR3 holds 12 amino acids, cysteine through phenylalanine. The DNA shown is the 36-base CDR3, in frame from base 1. CDR1 and CDR2 were assigned from the germline V gene (reference sequence) as LNHDA and SQIVND. For this clone: Its antigen has not been determined. Per-base quality was not reported, and no clone a single base away is much larger than it.

Here the chain combines TRBV19 and TRBJ2-1, with the D gene call left open. Material: peripheral blood mononuclear cells (PBMCs), obtained before the second cycle of nivolumab. This clonotype originated in a human donor with classical Hodgkin lymphoma. The DNA reads TGTGCCATAGGTTATGGGAACAATGAGCAGTTCTTC. This sequence encodes CAIGYGNNEQFF.